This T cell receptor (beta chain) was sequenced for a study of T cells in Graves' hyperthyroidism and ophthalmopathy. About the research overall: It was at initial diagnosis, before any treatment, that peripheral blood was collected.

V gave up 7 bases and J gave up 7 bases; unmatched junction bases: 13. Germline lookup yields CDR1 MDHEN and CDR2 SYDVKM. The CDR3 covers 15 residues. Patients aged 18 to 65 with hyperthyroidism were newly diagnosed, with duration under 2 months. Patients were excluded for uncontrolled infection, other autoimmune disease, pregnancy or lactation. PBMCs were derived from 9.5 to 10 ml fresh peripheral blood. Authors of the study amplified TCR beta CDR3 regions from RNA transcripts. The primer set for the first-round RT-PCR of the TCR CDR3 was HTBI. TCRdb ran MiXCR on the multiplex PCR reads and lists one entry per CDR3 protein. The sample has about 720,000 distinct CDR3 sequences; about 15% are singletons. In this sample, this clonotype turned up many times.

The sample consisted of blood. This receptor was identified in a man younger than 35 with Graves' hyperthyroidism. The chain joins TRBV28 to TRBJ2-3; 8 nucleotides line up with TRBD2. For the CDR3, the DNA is TGTGCCAGCATTACTAGCGGAGGGACCCGCAATACGCAGTATTTT. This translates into CASITSGGTRNTQYF.